A single sample is the source of the 31 T cell receptor beta chains below, sequenced in a study of cytomegalovirus exposure and HLA in healthy donors. The study ran its PCR with 60 Vbeta and 13 Jbeta primers. Repertoires were generated with immunoSEQ multiplex PCR, while TCRdb's copy carries only in-frame clones and drops some. The data hold approximately 110,000 clones, with about 79% observed a single time. The sample taken for sequencing was PBMCs. These receptors originate from a man aged 45-65 years in good health and CMV-seropositive.

V usage is TRBV4-1 and J usage is TRBJ2-3, with D perhaps matching TRBD2 (7 bases). The germline gives CDR1 MGHRA, CDR2 YSYEKL. The CDR3 runs to 15 residues. V was cut by 3 bases and J by 0 bases, with 10 bases left in between. The CDR3: CASSQAGASTDTQYF. Here the CDR3 DNA reads TGCGCCAGCAGCCAGGCGGGGGCCAGCACAGATACGCAGTATTTT.

The CDR3 DNA is TGTGCCAGCAGCTTGTCAGGGGGGTCCTACGAGCAGTACTTC. Amino acid sequence: CASSLSGGSYEQYF. The chain uses TRBV7-6 and TRBJ2-7; tentatively, D is TRBD1 (7 bases). With 3 bases removed from V and 1 base from J, the gap between germline ends came to 10 bases. From germline, CDR1 is SGHVS and CDR2 FNYEAQ. The CDR3 is 14 residues long.

This clone was detected only a few times. V is TRBV7-7 and J is TRBJ2-3, with a tentative D call TRBD2 (5 bases). Trimming removed 1 base from V and 0 bases from J, with 8 bases in between. CDR1 and CDR2 (germline): SSHAT, FNYEAQ (reference sequence). This CDR3 is 15 amino acids long. DNA for the CDR3: TGTGCCAGCAGCTTAGATCGGGGTAGCACAGATACGCAGTATTTT. Translation gives CASSLDRGSTDTQYF.

In its sample, this clone was seen once. The chain is built from TRBV2 and TRBJ1-2, with no clear D. The CDR3 has 13 amino acids. V lost 3 bases to trimming and J lost 0 bases, with 5 bases between them. Germline CDR1 reads SNHLY; CDR2 reads FYNNEI. CDR3: CASSEEANYGYTF. The CDR3 DNA follows: TGTGCCAGCAGTGAGGAGGCTAACTATGGCTACACCTTC.

V usage is TRBV6-4 and J usage is TRBJ1-1; possibly TRBD1 for D (6 bases). There are 17 residues in the CDR3. Looked up from germline, CDR1 is MRHNA and CDR2 is SNTAGT. V lost 5 bases and J 5 bases, leaving 24 bases between the germline ends. In nucleotides, the CDR3 is TGTGCCAGCAGTCCGAGAGGGGGACGGGCCTTAGGGACTGAAGCTTTCTTT. Amino acid sequence: CASSPRGGRALGTEAFF.

The CDR3 DNA reads TGTGCCAGCAGCTTTACAGACATGAACACTGAAGCTTTCTTT. Translated: CASSFTDMNTEAFF. The genes are TRBV5-5 and TRBJ1-1; D unresolved. Germline CDR1 SGHKS, CDR2 YYEKEE (reference sequence). The CDR3 contains 14 residues. V dropped 2 bases and J dropped 0 bases, with 8 bases sitting between them.

This chain connects TRBV5-1 to TRBJ1-2, with D perhaps TRBD1 (6 bases). Trimming stripped 1 base from V and 6 bases from J, with 10 bases between. The length of the CDR3 is 13 residues. CDR1 is SGHRS and CDR2 is YFSETQ in the germline V gene. Here the CDR3 DNA reads TGCGCCAGCAGCTTGCGGCCAGGGGATGGCTACACCTTC. It encodes CASSLRPGDGYTF.

This clone has a single count. The V gene is TRBV5-1, the J gene TRBJ1-1; tentative D call: TRBD1 (6 bases). CDR3 length equals 14 residues. Trimming removed 4 bases at V and 6 bases at J, with 16 bases between. Looked up from germline, CDR1 is SGHRS and CDR2 is YFSETQ. CDR3 DNA: TGCGCCAGCAGCCTGAACAGGGCAAGGGCTGAAGCTTTCTTT. This translates into CASSLNRARAEAFF.

The table lists this clone with a few counts. The DNA of the CDR3 is TGCGCCAGCAGGACAGGGGCGAACACCGGGGAGCTGTTTTTT. It specifies CASRTGANTGELFF. V is TRBV10-1 and J is TRBJ2-2; 8 bases map to TRBD1. CDR1 is WNHNN, CDR2 SYGVQD, per germline (reference sequence). This CDR3 contains 14 residues. Trimming removed 6 bases from V and 0 bases from J; junction bases left unmatched: 0.

The chain combines TRBV20-1 with TRBJ2-1; D is ambiguous. In germline, CDR1 is DFQATT, CDR2 SNEGSKA (reference sequence). The CDR3 loop spans 10 amino acids. CDR3 in DNA: TGCATCCCTTTGACTAATGAGCAGTTCTTC. As protein: CIPLTNEQFF.

V and J are TRBV21-1 and TRBJ1-5; no check of the table's D call, TRBD1, against the DNA was made. TRBV21-1 is assigned pseudogene status. CDR3 length: 14 amino acids. The DNA for the CDR3 is TGTGCCAGCAGCAAAGTGGCCAGAAATCAGCCCCAGCATTTT. Translating gives CASSKVARNQPQHF.

The rearrangement joins TRBV19 to TRBJ1-1, with D perhaps TRBD1 (6 bases). The CDR3 consists of 17 residues. Deletions cut 8 bases from V and 1 base from J, with 23 bases between. Germline CDR1 is LNHDA and CDR2 is SQIVND (reference sequence). This CDR3 is CASGSDRPGGKNTEAFF. CDR3 nucleotides: TGTGCCAGTGGGTCAGACAGGCCGGGGGGGAAGAACACTGAAGCTTTCTTT.

The chain links TRBV5-6 to TRBJ2-7; 7 bases are a match to TRBD2. J lost 0 bases, V lost 0 bases, and 9 bases had no gene match. CDR1 is SGHDT and CDR2 is YYEEEE in the germline V gene. CDR3 length: 17 amino acids. CDR3 in amino acids: CASSLEEGAGSSYEQYF. CDR3 sequence (DNA): TGTGCCAGCAGCTTGGAAGAGGGAGCGGGGAGCTCCTACGAGCAGTACTTC.

Details on this clone: In the same sample, other DNA sequences code for this CDR3. The chain links TRBV9 to TRBJ1-1; no reliable D call. V was shortened by 2 bases and J by 1 base, with 6 bases between the two germline ends. This CDR3 spans 13 amino acids. The germline V gene has CDR1 SGDLS and CDR2 YYNGEE. The CDR3 DNA is TGTGCCAGCAGCGTTGCAGGGAACACTGAAGCTTTCTTT. Translation gives CASSVAGNTEAFF.

The table lists this clone with a count of one. V and J are TRBV7-9 and TRBJ1-5; a possible D gene is TRBD1 (5 bases). The length of the CDR3 is 12 residues. Germline V CDR1 and CDR2: SEHNR, FQNEAQ (reference sequence). The V end lost 3 bases, the J end lost 11 bases, and 11 bases lay between the germline ends. The CDR3 region is CASSFQGGAQHF. The CDR3 DNA reads as TGTGCCAGCAGCTTTCAGGGTGGGGCCCAGCATTTT.

The chain links TRBV6-1 to TRBJ1-3; D might be TRBD1 (6 bases). V lost 6 bases to trimming and J lost 2 bases, with 11 bases between them. The CDR3 is made up of 14 amino acids. CDR1 is MNHNS and CDR2 is SASEGT in the germline V gene. For the CDR3, the DNA is TGTGCCAGCAGGTCAGGGGCAACTGGAAACACCATATATTTT. This codes for CASRSGATGNTIYF.

The rearrangement uses TRBV7-6 and TRBJ1-5; D gene ambiguous. Germline V CDR1 and CDR2: SGHVS, FNYEAQ. V was clipped by 1 base and J by 7 bases, with 8 bases between them. CDR3 size: 13 residues. In DNA form, the CDR3 reads TGTGCCAGCAGCTTAGACAGCAGGCAGCCCCAGCATTTT. It codes for CASSLDSRQPQHF.

The J gene is TRBJ1-2, the V gene TRBV12-5, with D possibly TRBD1 on 5 matching bases. This CDR3 has 15 residues. CDR1 and CDR2 from the germline V gene are LGHNT and FRNRAP. Deletions cut 2 bases from V and 6 bases from J, with 16 bases between. The CDR3 sequence: CASGLQAPEGDGYTF. The CDR3, as DNA: TGTGCTAGTGGTTTGCAGGCCCCCGAAGGGGATGGCTACACCTTC.

V usage is TRBV10-1 and J usage is TRBJ1-6, with 7 bases aligning to TRBD1. The CDR3 has 18 amino acids. Germline CDR1 reads WNHNN; CDR2 reads SYGVQD (reference sequence). The trim removed 11 bases at V and 0 bases at J, leaving 16 bases unmatched. CDR3 nucleotides: TGCGCCGGTCGGACAGGAGAAATGCAAAGCTCCTATAATTCACCCCTCCACTTT. Translating gives CAGRTGEMQSSYNSPLHF.

This clone was found once. The CDR3 coding sequence is TGTGCCAGCAGAACGACAGGCTTAACCCAGTACTTC. It codes for CASRTTGLTQYF. The chain couples TRBV2 to TRBJ2-5; TRBD1 might be the D (6 bases). V dropped 6 bases and J dropped 8 bases, with 13 bases sitting between them. This CDR3 is built from 12 residues. Germline CDR1 reads SNHLY; CDR2 reads FYNNEI.

The chain joins TRBV5-5 to TRBJ1-1, with 8 bases lining up with TRBD1. This CDR3 contains 16 residues. Trimming cost V 5 bases and J 1 base; bases outside gene matches: 10. Germline-derived CDR1 and CDR2 are SGHKS and YYEKEE (reference sequence). This CDR3 reads CASRTGTGGPNTEAFF. The CDR3, as DNA: TGTGCCAGCAGGACCGGGACAGGTGGCCCGAACACTGAAGCTTTCTTT.

The rearrangement joins TRBV5-1 to TRBJ2-1; the match to TRBD2 covers 7 bases. This CDR3 has 14 residues. CDR1 and CDR2 (germline): SGHRS, YFSETQ. The V gene end was trimmed by 4 bases and the J gene end by 1 base; junction bases not matched to a gene: 2. CDR3 nucleotide sequence: TGCGCCAGCAGCCACGGGAGGTCCTACAATGAGCAGTTCTTC. Translating it yields CASSHGRSYNEQFF.

The chain uses TRBV19 and TRBJ1-1; D gene ambiguous. CDR3 length equals 18 residues. Trimming pared 11 bases from V and 0 bases from J, leaving 28 bases between. CDR1 is LNHDA and CDR2 is SQIVND in the germline V gene (reference sequence). The CDR3 protein is CASLEGRARTVMNTEAFF. The CDR3, as DNA: TGTGCCTCTCTGGAGGGCCGGGCGAGAACAGTCATGAACACTGAAGCTTTCTTT.

The rearrangement joins TRBV7-8 to TRBJ2-7; TRBD2 matches 8 bases. The CDR3 runs to 15 residues. Trimming at V came to 5 bases and at J to 2 bases, leaving 8 bases not matched to a gene. Germline V CDR1 and CDR2: SGHVS, FQNEAQ. The CDR3 nucleotides are TGTGCCAGCAGCCTCGAGGCGGGAGGTACCTACGAGCAGTACTTC. Translation: CASSLEAGGTYEQYF.

The chain combines TRBV2 with TRBJ1-2; D uncertain. CDR3 length equals 18 residues. Germline loops: CDR1 SNHLY, CDR2 FYNNEI. Trimming took off 4 bases at V and 2 bases at J, with 23 bases between the two ends. As DNA, the CDR3 is TGTGCCAGCAGTGGGAAGCCTTGGAACAGACGAGACAACTATGGCTACACCTTC. Its protein is CASSGKPWNRRDNYGYTF.

The chain joins TRBV11-2 to TRBJ2-1; D is ambiguous. Germline CDR1 SGHAT, CDR2 FQNNGV. Trimming shortened V by 3 bases and J by 10 bases, and 7 bases separated the two germline ends. The CDR3 has 11 residues. As DNA, the CDR3 is TGTGCCAGCAGCTTTAGGCGGGAGCAGTTCTTC. It codes for CASSFRREQFF.

This clone was observed a handful of times. The chain recombines TRBV28 with TRBJ1-1, with D maybe TRBD1 (6 bases). CDR1 MDHEN and CDR2 SYDVKM come from the germline V gene. V was cut by 6 bases and J by 2 bases, with 13 bases left in between. CDR3 size: 14 residues. CDR3 DNA sequence: TGTGCCAGCAGACCTCGGACAGCCAACACTGAAGCTTTCTTT. Its translation: CASRPRTANTEAFF.

The chain combines TRBV27 with TRBJ2-7; D perhaps matches TRBD2 (7 bases). Germline lookup yields CDR1 MNHEY and CDR2 SMNVEV (reference sequence). The CDR3 has 14 amino acids. V was pared by 6 bases and J by 3 bases, with 15 bases between. The CDR3 sequence: CASSAGARYYEQYF. CDR3 coding DNA: TGTGCCAGCAGCGCGGGGGCCCGATACTACGAGCAGTACTTC.

The rearrangement links TRBV28 to TRBJ2-3; 8 nucleotides agree with TRBD2. The CDR3 runs 16 residues. Germline V gene data show CDR1 as MDHEN and CDR2 as SYDVKM. The junction had 12 bases not matched to a gene; V was cut back by 6 bases and J by 4 bases. CDR3 DNA sequence: TGTGCCAGCAGCGGGGGGGGGTTTGTAACTTCAGATACGCAGTATTTT. Amino acid sequence: CASSGGGFVTSDTQYF. The variable domain in full, with the rest retrieved from reference TRBV28 and TRBJ2-3, is DVKVTQSSRYLVKRTGEKVFLECVQDMDHENMFWYRQDPGLGLRLIYFSYDVKMKEKGDIPEGYSVSREKKERFSLILESASTNQTSMYLCASSGGGFVTSDTQYFGPGTRLTVL.

The gene calls are TRBV18 and TRBJ1-1; TRBD1 matches at 9 bases. From germline, CDR1 is KGHSH and CDR2 LQKENI. Trimming took 4 bases from V and 3 from J; bases not matched to a gene: 9. This CDR3 is 16 amino acids long. Here the CDR3 reads CASSRATGGSHTEAFF. The CDR3, as DNA: TGTGCCAGCTCACGAGCGACAGGGGGAAGTCACACTGAAGCTTTCTTT.

This clone was recorded at least ten times. This chain uses TRBV5-4 with TRBJ1-2; TRBD1 matches 11 bases. Looked up from germline, CDR1 is SGHNT and CDR2 is YYREEE (reference sequence). J was trimmed by 3 bases and V by 3 bases; bases with no gene match: 7. This CDR3 spans 16 amino acids. The CDR3 sequence is CASSSVVGQGDYGYTF. DNA for the CDR3: TGTGCCAGCAGCTCGGTCGTGGGACAGGGGGACTATGGCTACACCTTC.